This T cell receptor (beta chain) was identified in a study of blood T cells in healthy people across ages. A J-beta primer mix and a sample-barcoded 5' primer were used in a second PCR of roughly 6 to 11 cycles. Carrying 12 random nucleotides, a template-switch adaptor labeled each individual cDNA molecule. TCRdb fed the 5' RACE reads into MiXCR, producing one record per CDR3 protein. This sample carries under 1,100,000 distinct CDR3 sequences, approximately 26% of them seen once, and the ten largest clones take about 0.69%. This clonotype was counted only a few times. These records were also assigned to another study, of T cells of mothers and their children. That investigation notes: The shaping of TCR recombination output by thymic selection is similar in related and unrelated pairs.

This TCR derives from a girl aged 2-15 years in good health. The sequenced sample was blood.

CDR3 coding DNA: TGTGCCAGCAGCCTCTCGACAGGGGTCGAGGGCTACACCTTC. The encoded protein is CASSLSTGVEGYTF. The chain employs TRBV7-9 and TRBJ1-2, with 8 bases identical to TRBD1. J gave up 8 bases and V 5 bases, and 10 bases lay outside the gene matches. Germline V gene data show CDR1 as SEHNR and CDR2 as FQNEAQ (reference sequence). The CDR3 has 14 residues.